This entry lists 32 T cell receptor beta chains sequenced from one sample in a study of T-cell reconstitution after alpha-beta-depleted transplantation in children. Using unique molecular identifiers, the investigators prepared the TCRbeta library. From the PCR reads, TCRdb called clonotypes with MiXCR, one entry per CDR3 protein. The data hold roughly 200,000 distinct CDR3 sequences, with approximately 8.4% observed a single time. The material sequenced was PBMCs, mostly from graft donor cells, taken 360 days after TCRalphabeta/CD19-depleted stem cell transplant. These receptors were obtained from a male patient between 2 and 10 years old who had a stem cell transplant for acute myeloid leukemia, so the T cells may come from the graft donor.

This clonotype came up many times. The chain combines TRBV7-3 with TRBJ2-1; D gene ambiguous. Germline V gene sequence: CDR1 SGHTA, CDR2 FQGTGA. CDR3 length equals 15 residues. V was shortened by 5 bases and J by 4 bases, with 15 bases between the two germline ends. CDR3 in DNA: TGTGCCAGCAGCCCCGGGTCAAAAAGATACAATGAGCAGTTCTTC. It encodes CASSPGSKRYNEQFF.

The table lists this clonotype with a few counts. This sequence joins TRBV5-1 and TRBJ1-2; D is ambiguous. This CDR3 spans 14 amino acids. Germline V CDR1 and CDR2: SGHRS, YFSETQ. Trimming removed 1 base from V and 3 bases from J, with 10 bases in between. DNA for the CDR3: TGCGCCAGCAGCTTGATCAACACCGACTATGGCTACACCTTC. This translates into CASSLINTDYGYTF.

This clonotype turned up a few times. This rearrangement joins TRBV9 to TRBJ2-2; TRBD1 or TRBD2 may be the D gene (5 bases each). In germline, CDR1 is SGDLS, CDR2 YYNGEE. V dropped 3 bases and J dropped 5 bases, with 26 bases sitting between them. The length of the CDR3 is 19 residues. This CDR3 reads CASSEEVALTSRGTGELFF. CDR3 in DNA: TGTGCCAGCAGCGAAGAAGTAGCGCTAACCTCAAGGGGTACCGGGGAGCTGTTTTTT.

This chain links TRBV7-2 with TRBJ1-2; D may be TRBD1 (5 bases). Germline CDR1 SGHTA, CDR2 FQGNSA. V was clipped by 2 bases and J by 6 bases, with 10 bases between them. The CDR3 sequence is 13 residues long. The CDR3, as DNA: TGTGCCAGCAGCTTACAGGGAGTGGATGGCTACACCTTC. Protein product: CASSLQGVDGYTF.

The sample holds a few counts of this clonotype. This chain links TRBV7-2 with TRBJ2-3, with no clear D. Germline assignment: CDR1 SGHTA and CDR2 FQGNSA. This CDR3 is 14 amino acids long. The V end was cut by 1 base, the J end by 4 bases, with 9 bases between. The CDR3 is CASSLGATPDTQYF. The CDR3 bases are TGTGCCAGCAGCTTAGGGGCAACTCCAGATACGCAGTATTTT.

The table lists this clonotype with a few counts. The J gene is TRBJ1-2, the V gene TRBV12-3 or TRBV12-4, with TRBD1 matching 7 bases. V dropped 2 bases and J dropped 7; count of bases not matched to a gene: 7. This CDR3 spans 14 amino acids. As DNA, the CDR3 is TGTGCCAGCAGTTTATTGAGGGGGCGGTTTGGCTACACCTTC. Residues: CASSLLRGRFGYTF.

This clonotype has only a few counts. V is TRBV11-1 and J is TRBJ2-1; 12 bases match TRBD2. The CDR3 length is 19 residues. Germline V gene lookup returns CDR1 SGHAT and CDR2 FQDESV (reference sequence). Unmatched junction bases numbered 12, after V lost 6 bases and J lost 0 bases. CDR3 nucleotides: TGTGCCAGCAGTTCTCCCCTACTAGCGGGGGGCGGCTCCTACAATGAGCAGTTCTTC. This encodes CASSSPLLAGGGSYNEQFF.

This clonotype was seen at least ten times. The CDR3 DNA is TGTGCCAGCAGGCCCTTCGGTGCGGCCAATGAGCAGTTCTTC. Its translation is CASRPFGAANEQFF. The rearrangement uses TRBV12-3 or TRBV12-4 and TRBJ2-1; no definite D call. The CDR3 totals 14 residues. With 6 bases removed from V and 6 bases from J, the gap between germline ends came to 15 bases.

This clonotype came up once. The rearrangement uses TRBV5-1 and TRBJ2-5; TRBD1 agrees at 8 bases. The CDR3 runs to 17 residues. V shed 4 bases and J 2 bases; nucleotides not matched to a gene: 13. Germline CDR1 is SGHRS and CDR2 is YFSETQ. The CDR3 reads CASSEPGTGGRQETQYF. The CDR3 coding sequence is TGCGCCAGCAGCGAGCCCGGGACAGGTGGAAGACAAGAGACCCAGTACTTC.

There are a few counts of this clonotype. V is TRBV10-2 and J is TRBJ1-1, with D possibly TRBD1 on 5 matching bases. Trimming removed 6 bases at V and 7 bases at J, with 12 bases between. From germline, CDR1 is WSHSY and CDR2 SAAADI. The CDR3 sequence is 12 residues long. The DNA of the CDR3 is TGCGCCAGCAGCCCAGCGCAGGGTGAAGCTTTCTTT. This codes for CASSPAQGEAFF.

This clonotype was recorded a few times. The chain links TRBV7-2 to TRBJ2-1; 12 nucleotides line up with TRBD2. This CDR3 is 15 amino acids long. CDR1 and CDR2 (germline): SGHTA, FQGNSA. Losses at the gene ends were 5 bases for V and 7 bases for J; bases not matched to a gene: 6. The chain's CDR3 is CASSRGLAGGNEQFF. CDR3 nucleotides: TGTGCCAGCAGCCGGGGACTAGCGGGTGGGAATGAGCAGTTCTTC.

The J gene is TRBJ2-5, the V gene TRBV6-5; D may be TRBD1 (5 bases). V dropped 11 bases and J dropped 5 bases, with 15 bases sitting between them. The CDR3 contains 12 residues. Per germline, CDR1 MNHEY and CDR2 SVGAGI. CDR3 bases: TGTGCCGTCGCAGGGAATTCGGAGACCCAGTACTTC. Translation gives CAVAGNSETQYF.

This chain connects TRBV5-1 to TRBJ2-3, with 8 positions matching TRBD2. Germline loops: CDR1 SGHRS, CDR2 YFSETQ. CDR3 length: 17 amino acids. The V and J ends lost 4 bases and 2 bases, in that order; junction bases with no gene match: 12. This chain's CDR3 is CASSPSRAGGPTDTQYF. The CDR3 region has the DNA TGCGCCAGCAGCCCAAGTCGGGCGGGGGGCCCCACAGATACGCAGTATTTT. Variable domain in full (rest from reference TRBV5-1 and TRBJ2-3): KAGVTQTPRYLIKTRGQQVTLSCSPISGHRSVSWYQQTPGQGLQFLFEYFSETQRNKGNFPGRFSGRQFSNSRSEMNVSTLELGDSALYLCASSPSRAGGPTDTQYFGPGTRLTVL.

This clonotype has a handful of counts. The V call is TRBV6-5, the J call TRBJ2-1, with a weak D call TRBD2 (5 bases). Germline lookup yields CDR1 MNHEY and CDR2 SVGAGI. This CDR3 is built from 16 residues. V lost 2 bases to trimming and J lost 0 bases, with 11 bases between them. Written as DNA, the CDR3 is TGTGCCAGCAGTTACGAGGGCCGCACCTCCTACAATGAGCAGTTCTTC. It yields the protein CASSYEGRTSYNEQFF.

This clonotype was seen repeatedly, ten times or more. The gene calls are TRBV6-2 or TRBV6-3 and TRBJ2-7, with 14 positions matching TRBD2. The germline gives CDR1 MNHEY, CDR2 SVGEGT. The CDR3 has 16 amino acids. J was trimmed by 3 bases and V by 6 bases; bases with no gene match: 7. As DNA, the CDR3 is TGTGCCAGCAGAGAAGAAGGGACTAGCGGGAGCTACGAGCAGTACTTC. Translating it yields CASREEGTSGSYEQYF.

This clonotype was found a few times. The chain links TRBV5-1 to TRBJ1-1; D is unresolved. The germline V and J ends were trimmed by 4 bases and 0 bases, with 10 bases remaining between them. Per the germline V gene, CDR1 is SGHRS and CDR2 is YFSETQ. This CDR3 is 14 amino acids long. The CDR3, as DNA: TGCGCCAGCAGCCTGGGGAACTTGAACACTGAAGCTTTCTTT. This gives the protein CASSLGNLNTEAFF.

The chain is built from TRBV20-1 and TRBJ2-7; D may be TRBD1 (6 bases). Trimming removed 6 bases at V and 6 bases at J, with 18 bases between. Germline assignment: CDR1 DFQATT and CDR2 SNEGSKA (reference sequence). This CDR3 has 13 amino acids. The CDR3 nucleotides read TGCAGTGCACCCAAAGGGGGTGTCCGCGAGCAGTACTTC. This codes for CSAPKGGVREQYF.

The V call is TRBV29-1, the J call TRBJ2-7, with D hard to call. Trimming stripped 5 bases from V and 2 bases from J, with 4 bases between. The CDR3 has 10 amino acids. Germline-derived CDR1 and CDR2 are SQVTM and ANQGSEA. For the CDR3, the DNA is TGCAGCGTTAAAACCTACGAGCAGTACTTC. The encoded protein is CSVKTYEQYF.

This clonotype was observed a handful of times. Here the CDR3 reads CSARILALAVSTDTQYF. The DNA of the CDR3 is TGCAGTGCTAGAATCCTCGCGTTAGCAGTTAGCACAGATACGCAGTATTTT. The chain recombines TRBV20-1 with TRBJ2-3, with D unresolved. The V end was cut by 2 bases, the J end by 0 bases, with 18 bases between. Germline loops: CDR1 DFQATT, CDR2 SNEGSKA (reference sequence). The CDR3 contains 17 residues.

This clonotype came up many times. This chain joins TRBV24-1 and TRBJ2-1, with 7 positions matching TRBD1. The J segment lost 4 bases and the V segment lost 7 bases, leaving 9 bases of the junction unmatched. Per the germline V gene, CDR1 is KGHDR and CDR2 is SFDVKD. The CDR3 runs to 15 residues. CDR3 sequence (DNA): TGTGCCACCAGCCAAACAGGGGCTCAATACAATGAGCAGTTCTTC. Translation: CATSQTGAQYNEQFF.

This clonotype was seen ten or more times. The chain joins TRBV5-4 to TRBJ1-1; no reliable D call. CDR3 length: 15 residues. Deletions cut 5 bases from V and 1 base from J, with 15 bases between. Germline values: CDR1 SGHNT, CDR2 YYREEE (reference sequence). CDR3 DNA sequence: TGTGCCAGCAGTCTGGGCGGGCGGGAGAACACTGAAGCTTTCTTT. Its protein is CASSLGGRENTEAFF. Looking up the rest from reference TRBV5-4 and TRBJ1-1 gives the full variable domain: ETGVTQSPTHLIKTRGQQVTLRCSSQSGHNTVSWYQQALGQGPQFIFQYYREEENGRGNFPPRFSGLQFPNYSSELNVNALELDDSALYLCASSLGGRENTEAFFGQGTRLTVV.

The chain recombines TRBV2 with TRBJ2-2; D ambiguous. V lost 7 bases and J lost 0, with 9 bases in between. Germline V gene data show CDR1 as SNHLY and CDR2 as FYNNEI. CDR3 size: 14 residues. CDR3 protein: CASNDQANTGELFF. DNA for the CDR3: TGTGCCAGCAACGACCAAGCGAACACCGGGGAGCTGTTTTTT.

This clonotype was seen more than once but under ten times. V is TRBV5-1 and J is TRBJ2-3; D is ambiguous. In germline, CDR1 is SGHRS, CDR2 YFSETQ. Trimming took off 0 bases at V and 2 bases at J, with 10 bases between the two ends. The CDR3 length is 15 residues. The CDR3, as DNA: TGCGCCAGCAGCTTGGTGCCGAGAGACACAGATACGCAGTATTTT. It is translated as CASSLVPRDTDTQYF.

V usage is TRBV10-1 and J usage is TRBJ1-1; tentatively, D is TRBD1 (6 bases). Trimming pared 3 bases from V and 6 bases from J, leaving 14 bases between. Germline V lookup: CDR1 WNHNN, CDR2 SYGVQD (reference sequence). The CDR3 contains 14 residues. CDR3: CASSETGKIPEAFF. In nucleotides, the CDR3 is TGCGCCAGCAGTGAAACAGGGAAGATTCCTGAAGCTTTCTTT.

The chain is built from TRBV20-1 and TRBJ2-3; TRBD2 matches at 10 bases. V was clipped by 3 bases and J by 1 base; unmatched bases: 7. The CDR3 has 16 amino acids. Germline CDR1 and CDR2: DFQATT and SNEGSKA (reference sequence). CDR3 nucleotide sequence: TGCAGTGCTAGGTCCCTCGGGACTAGCGGCACAGATACGCAGTATTTT. Protein: CSARSLGTSGTDTQYF.

This clonotype was seen ten or more times. The rearrangement joins TRBV20-1 to TRBJ2-2; D may be TRBD1 (5 bases). The germline gives CDR1 DFQATT, CDR2 SNEGSKA (reference sequence). V was cut by 5 bases and J by 1 base, with 11 bases left in between. There are 14 residues in the CDR3. Here the CDR3 DNA reads TGCAGTGCTCACACGACAGTGAACACCGGGGAGCTGTTTTTT. Protein: CSAHTTVNTGELFF.

This clonotype showed up many times. This chain joins TRBV20-1 and TRBJ2-3, with D possibly matching TRBD2 (5 bases). With 8 bases removed from V and 1 base from J, the gap between germline ends came to 13 bases. CDR1 is DFQATT, CDR2 SNEGSKA, per germline (reference sequence). This CDR3 comprises 13 residues. Here the CDR3 reads CSPAGGRTDTQYF. The CDR3 coding sequence is TGCAGTCCGGCGGGCGGCCGCACAGATACGCAGTATTTT.

The gene calls are TRBV20-1 and TRBJ2-7; D is perhaps TRBD1 or TRBD2 (5 bases each). Germline V lookup: CDR1 DFQATT, CDR2 SNEGSKA (reference sequence). With 3 bases removed from V and 4 bases from J, the gap between germline ends came to 16 bases. The CDR3 covers 14 residues. The CDR3 reads CSASPVGVGYEQYF. The CDR3 DNA reads as TGCAGTGCTAGCCCCGTGGGGGTTGGATACGAGCAGTACTTC.

Ten or more counts support this clonotype. The chain couples TRBV20-1 to TRBJ1-1; D is ambiguous. The germline V gene has CDR1 DFQATT and CDR2 SNEGSKA (reference sequence). The CDR3 loop spans 13 amino acids. The V end was cut by 3 bases, the J end by 1 base, with 9 bases between. CDR3 DNA: TGCAGTGCTAGCGGGGATCCGAACACTGAAGCTTTCTTT. As protein: CSASGDPNTEAFF.

The rearrangement uses TRBV29-1 and TRBJ2-5, with 11 nucleotides matching TRBD2. Per germline, CDR1 SQVTM and CDR2 ANQGSEA. V was clipped by 4 bases and J by 5 bases; unmatched bases: 12. This CDR3 is 16 amino acids long. The CDR3 DNA reads as TGCAGCGTTGGAATGTCTAGCGGGAGGTCCCCGGAGACCCAGTACTTC. Its translation is CSVGMSSGRSPETQYF. Full variable domain (remainder filled in from reference TRBV29-1 and TRBJ2-5): SAVISQKPSRDICQRGTSLTIQCQVDSQVTMMFWYRQQPGQSLTLIATANQGSEATYESGFVIDKFPISRPNLTFSTLTVSNMSPEDSSIYLCSVGMSSGRSPETQYFGPGTRLLVL.

This clonotype has a handful of counts. At one end, the junction sequence differs from germline, possibly due to a read error. V usage is TRBV20-1 and J usage is TRBJ1-1; a possible D gene is TRBD1 (5 bases). The CDR3 is 16 amino acids. CDR1 is DFQATT and CDR2 is SNEGSKA in the germline V gene (reference sequence). The CDR3 loop is CCARGDVGTEFAEAFF. In DNA form, the CDR3 reads TGCTGTGCTAGAGGTGACGTCGGGACCGAATTCGCTGAAGCTTTCTTT.

The chain employs TRBV20-1 and TRBJ1-2; D unresolved. CDR1 and CDR2 (germline): DFQATT, SNEGSKA (reference sequence). Deletions cut 6 bases from V and 4 bases from J, with 18 bases between. CDR3 length: 14 amino acids. CDR3 sequence reads: CSAPDKQQTYGYTF. CDR3 coding DNA: TGCAGTGCCCCCGACAAACAGCAGACCTATGGCTACACCTTC.